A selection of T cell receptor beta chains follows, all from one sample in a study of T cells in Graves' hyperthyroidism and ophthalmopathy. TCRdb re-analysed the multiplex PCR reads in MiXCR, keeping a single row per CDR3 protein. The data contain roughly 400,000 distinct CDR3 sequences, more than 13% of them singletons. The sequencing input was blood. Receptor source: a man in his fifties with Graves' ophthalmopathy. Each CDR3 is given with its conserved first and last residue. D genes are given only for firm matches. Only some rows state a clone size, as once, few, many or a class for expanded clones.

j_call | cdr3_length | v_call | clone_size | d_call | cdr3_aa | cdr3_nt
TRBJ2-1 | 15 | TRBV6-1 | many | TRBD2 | CASNELAGGWNEQFF | TGTGCCAGCAACGAACTAGCGGGGGGCTGGAATGAGCAGTTCTTC
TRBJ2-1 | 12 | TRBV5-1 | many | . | CASSLEPPEQFF | TGCGCCAGCAGCTTGGAACCCCCTGAGCAGTTCTTC
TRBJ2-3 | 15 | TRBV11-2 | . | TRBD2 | CASSSGLARGDTQYF | TGTGCCAGCAGCTCGGGACTAGCGAGAGGGGATACGCAGTATTTT
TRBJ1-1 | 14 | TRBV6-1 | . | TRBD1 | CASSVDRLNTEAFF | TGTGCCAGCAGCGTGGACAGGTTAAACACTGAAGCTTTCTTT
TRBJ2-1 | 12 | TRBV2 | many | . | CASGGIYNEQFF | TGTGCCAGCGGCGGGATTTACAATGAGCAGTTCTTC
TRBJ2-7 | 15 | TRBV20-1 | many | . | CSARDQSRGPYEQYF | TGCAGTGCTAGAGATCAGTCTCGGGGCCCCTACGAGCAGTACTTC
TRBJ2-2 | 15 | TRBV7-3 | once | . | CASSLRVQSPGELFF | TGTGCCAGCAGCCTACGGGTCCAAAGCCCCGGGGAGCTGTTTTTT
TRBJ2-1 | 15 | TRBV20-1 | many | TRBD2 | CSATRTSWSYNEQFF | TGCAGTGCTACCCGGACTAGCTGGTCCTACAATGAGCAGTTCTTC
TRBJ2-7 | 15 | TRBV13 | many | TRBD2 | CASSLTSGRPYEQYF | TGTGCCAGCAGCTTAACTAGCGGGAGGCCCTACGAGCAGTACTTC
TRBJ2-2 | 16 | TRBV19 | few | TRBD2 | CASSGLAGSGTGELFF | TGTGCCAGTAGTGGACTAGCGGGATCGGGCACCGGGGAGCTGTTTTTT
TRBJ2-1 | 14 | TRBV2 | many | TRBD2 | CASSDAGVQNEQFF | TGTGCCAGCAGTGATGCGGGAGTTCAGAATGAGCAGTTCTTC
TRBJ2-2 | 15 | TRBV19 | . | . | CASSILGTGTGELFF | TGTGCCAGTAGTATACTGGGAACGGGCACCGGGGAGCTGTTTTTT
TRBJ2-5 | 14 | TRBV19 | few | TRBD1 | CASSKPGQGVTQYF | TGTGCCAGTAGTAAACCGGGACAGGGGGTGACCCAGTACTTC
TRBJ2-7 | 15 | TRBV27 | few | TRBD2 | CASGRTSGRSYEQYF | TGTGCCAGCGGTCGGACTAGCGGGAGGTCCTACGAGCAGTACTTC
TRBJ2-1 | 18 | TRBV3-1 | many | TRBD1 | CASSQRLFMGQEYNEQFF | TGTGCCAGCAGCCAAAGGTTGTTTATGGGACAGGAGTACAATGAGCAGTTCTTC
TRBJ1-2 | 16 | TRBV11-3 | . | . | CASSSDVLERGGGYTF | TGTGCCAGCAGCTCCGACGTGCTGGAGAGGGGTGGTGGCTACACCTTC
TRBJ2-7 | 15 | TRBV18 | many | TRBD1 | CASSPSPGQGYEQYF | TGTGCCAGCTCACCAAGTCCGGGACAGGGGTACGAGCAGTACTTC
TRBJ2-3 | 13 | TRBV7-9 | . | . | CAISELSTDTQYF | TGTGCCATTTCGGAGCTTTCCACAGATACGCAGTATTTT
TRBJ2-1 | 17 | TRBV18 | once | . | CASSPPLGQNSYNEQFF | TGTGCCAGCTCGCCACCCCTTGGACAGAACTCCTACAATGAGCAGTTCTTC
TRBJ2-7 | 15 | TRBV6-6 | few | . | CANSYSHYSSYEQYF | TGTGCCAACAGTTACTCGCATTACAGTTCCTACGAGCAGTACTTC
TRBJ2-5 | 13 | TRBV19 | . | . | CASTGDSRETQYF | TGTGCCAGTACCGGGGACTCACGGGAGACCCAGTACTTC
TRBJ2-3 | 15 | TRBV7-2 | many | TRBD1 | CASSPDRGRTDTQYF | TGTGCCAGCAGCCCTGACAGGGGTCGCACAGATACGCAGTATTTT
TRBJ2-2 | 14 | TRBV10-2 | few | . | CASSESGRKGELFF | TGCGCCAGCAGTGAGTCTGGGAGGAAAGGGGAGCTGTTTTTT
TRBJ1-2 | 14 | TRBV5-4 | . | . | CASSLVGANYGYTF | TGTGCCAGCAGCTTGGTGGGAGCTAACTATGGCTACACCTTC
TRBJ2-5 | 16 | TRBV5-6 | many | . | CASSLVGGRDQETQYF | TGTGCCAGCAGCTTGGTGGGGGGAAGGGATCAAGAGACCCAGTACTTC
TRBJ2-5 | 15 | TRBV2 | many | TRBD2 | CASSEAGTSSETQYF | TGTGCCAGCAGTGAAGCCGGGACTAGTAGTGAGACCCAGTACTTC
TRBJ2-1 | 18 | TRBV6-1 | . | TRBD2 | CASSPRTSGIQNENEQFF | TGTGCCAGCTCACCACGGACTAGCGGAATTCAAAACGAAAATGAGCAGTTCTTC
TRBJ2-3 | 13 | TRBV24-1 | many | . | CATSDRTSDTQYF | TGTGCCACCAGTGACCGTACTTCCGATACGCAGTATTTT
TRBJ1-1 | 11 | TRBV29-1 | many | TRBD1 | CSVNRGTEAFF | TGCAGCGTAAACAGGGGAACTGAAGCTTTCTTT
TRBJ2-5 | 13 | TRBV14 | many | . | CASSQPDIETQYF | TGTGCCAGCAGCCAACCAGATATCGAGACCCAGTACTTC
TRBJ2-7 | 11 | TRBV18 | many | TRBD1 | CASSPDRGQYF | TGTGCCAGCTCACCGGACAGGGGGCAGTACTTC
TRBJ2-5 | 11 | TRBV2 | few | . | CASSTHETQYF | TGTGCCAGCTCCACCCACGAGACCCAGTACTTC
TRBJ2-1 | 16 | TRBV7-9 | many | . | CASSLPGKGRYNEQFF | TGTGCCAGCAGCTTGCCCGGGAAGGGCCGTTACAATGAGCAGTTCTTC